These T cell receptor beta chains were read from a single sample in a study of T cells in localized non-small cell lung cancer. Clones were sequenced by immunoSEQ multiplex PCR, and TCRdb holds only the in-frame ones, with some missing. Of about 6,400 clones in the sample, approximately 86% were seen once. The sequenced sample was peripheral blood, obtained before any cancer treatment. All receptors derive from a male donor older than 55 with stage I lung adenocarcinoma. Each CDR3 is given with its conserved first and last residue. D genes are given only for firm matches.

CDR3aa: CASSLSNSGANVLTF; v_gene: TRBV5-8; d_gene: NA; j_gene: TRBJ2-6
CDR3aa: CASILDPTVNTEAFF; v_gene: TRBV5-4; d_gene: NA; j_gene: TRBJ1-1
CDR3aa: CASSLRKGADTQYF; v_gene: TRBV7-2; d_gene: NA; j_gene: TRBJ2-3
CDR3aa: CASSPGRPIYGYTF; v_gene: TRBV7-8; d_gene: NA; j_gene: TRBJ1-2
CDR3aa: CASRTQGGRGEKLFF; v_gene: TRBV6-1; d_gene: NA; j_gene: TRBJ1-4
CDR3aa: CASSLNGGTDTQYF; v_gene: TRBV7-3; d_gene: NA; j_gene: TRBJ2-3
CDR3aa: CASSGQVNEKLFF; v_gene: TRBV19; d_gene: TRBD1; j_gene: TRBJ1-4
CDR3aa: CASSHPARGEKLFF; v_gene: TRBV28; d_gene: NA; j_gene: TRBJ1-4
CDR3aa: CASSPGTTNRETQYF; v_gene: TRBV19; d_gene: NA; j_gene: TRBJ2-5
CDR3aa: CASSPSAVLAKNIQYF; v_gene: TRBV4-1; d_gene: NA; j_gene: TRBJ2-4
CDR3aa: CASSGQGAPISGNTIYF; v_gene: TRBV2; d_gene: TRBD1; j_gene: TRBJ1-3
CDR3aa: CASSWGGASTNTEAFF; v_gene: TRBV5-4; d_gene: NA; j_gene: TRBJ1-1
CDR3aa: CASTRAREHNEQFF; v_gene: TRBV6-5; d_gene: NA; j_gene: TRBJ2-1
CDR3aa: CASSPTPSGRLGGELFF; v_gene: TRBV11-2; d_gene: TRBD2; j_gene: TRBJ2-2
CDR3aa: CASSKQQGWEKLFF; v_gene: TRBV6-5; d_gene: TRBD1; j_gene: TRBJ1-4
CDR3aa: CASRSWGGGNQPQHF; v_gene: TRBV19; d_gene: NA; j_gene: TRBJ1-5
CDR3aa: CAWHWNTEAFF; v_gene: TRBV30; d_gene: NA; j_gene: TRBJ1-1
CDR3aa: CASSLGPGVFEGTEAFF; v_gene: TRBV5-1; d_gene: NA; j_gene: TRBJ1-1
CDR3aa: CASSDPAGGRSETQYF; v_gene: TRBV2; d_gene: TRBD2; j_gene: TRBJ2-5
CDR3aa: CASNPTGAENTGELFF; v_gene: TRBV19; d_gene: NA; j_gene: TRBJ2-2
CDR3aa: CASSEDGGGSYEQYF; v_gene: TRBV6-1; d_gene: NA; j_gene: TRBJ2-7
CDR3aa: CASGNLAGGADEQYF; v_gene: TRBV11-2; d_gene: TRBD2; j_gene: TRBJ2-7
CDR3aa: CAWSVSPVRGYTF; v_gene: TRBV30; d_gene: NA; j_gene: TRBJ1-2
CDR3aa: CAWSGLQGARRKGYTF; v_gene: TRBV30; d_gene: TRBD1; j_gene: TRBJ1-2
CDR3aa: CASSFQGASQPQHF; v_gene: TRBV5-6; d_gene: TRBD1; j_gene: TRBJ1-5
CDR3aa: CASKGDTQYF; v_gene: TRBV9; d_gene: NA; j_gene: TRBJ2-3
CDR3aa: CASSQTPGTGQNTDTQYF; v_gene: TRBV4-1; d_gene: NA; j_gene: TRBJ2-3
CDR3aa: CAIKGPGSVETQYF; v_gene: TRBV10-3; d_gene: NA; j_gene: TRBJ2-5
CDR3aa: CASTGGGIDTQYF; v_gene: TRBV5-1; d_gene: TRBD2; j_gene: TRBJ2-3
CDR3aa: CTGSKAGGADTQYF; v_gene: TRBV29-1; d_gene: TRBD2; j_gene: TRBJ2-3
CDR3aa: CASSPPRERDSPLHF; v_gene: TRBV5-4; d_gene: NA; j_gene: TRBJ1-6
CDR3aa: CASGSSGPGETQYF; v_gene: TRBV12-5; d_gene: NA; j_gene: TRBJ2-5
CDR3aa: CASSVGQLNSGNTIYF; v_gene: TRBV9; d_gene: NA; j_gene: TRBJ1-3
CDR3aa: CAWSVGEDSSYEQYF; v_gene: TRBV30; d_gene: NA; j_gene: TRBJ2-7
CDR3aa: CASSLDREQPLAFF; v_gene: TRBV5-1; d_gene: NA; j_gene: TRBJ1-1
CDR3aa: CASRMDSNYGYTF; v_gene: TRBV19; d_gene: NA; j_gene: TRBJ1-2
CDR3aa: CASTLLGGRQETQYF; v_gene: TRBV6-5; d_gene: NA; j_gene: TRBJ2-5